A single sample gave rise to the 10 T cell receptor beta chains below, sequenced in a study of tumor and adjacent non-tumor tissue in lung cancer. This sample's RNA came from whole unsorted tissue. Three rounds of nested PCR, following a modified ARM-PCR protocol, produced the TCRbeta library. From the multiplex PCR reads, TCRdb called clonotypes with MiXCR, one entry per CDR3 protein. The sample records around 86,000 distinct CDR3 sequences, 72% being singletons. The sequenced material came from lung tumor tissue. The receptors come from a woman in her thirties or forties with non-small cell lung cancer.

This rearrangement joins TRBV2 to TRBJ2-2; maybe TRBD2 (6 bases). CDR1 is SNHLY and CDR2 is FYNNEI in the germline V gene. Trimming took 4 bases from V and 3 from J, leaving 12 bases between them. The CDR3 consists of 15 residues. The CDR3 sequence: CASSGASAYTGELFF. In nucleotides, the CDR3 is TGTGCCAGCAGTGGGGCTAGCGCGTACACCGGGGAGCTGTTTTTT.

This clonotype appeared many times. The gene calls are TRBV28 and TRBJ2-3; 10 positions match TRBD2. Trimming took 5 bases from V and 4 from J; bases not matched to a gene: 6. The germline CDR1 and CDR2 sequences are MDHEN and SYDVKM. The CDR3 has 15 residues. CDR3 DNA: TGTGCCAGCAGTGATCCAGCGGGGGGGGCAGATACGCAGTATTTT. Translating it yields CASSDPAGGADTQYF.

Points on this clonotype: Here the CDR3 omits its conserved ending phenylalanine or tryptophan, so a read error is the likely source. V and J are TRBV12-3 or TRBV12-4 and TRBJ1-6, with D perhaps TRBD1 (5 bases). Trimming left V 8 bases short and J 7 bases short, with 15 bases between. The length of the CDR3 is 14 residues. The CDR3, as DNA: TGTGCCAGCTGTCCTCAGGGTAGAAATTCACCCCTCCACATT. This gives the protein CASCPQGRNSPLHI.

The genes are TRBV11-2 and TRBJ2-1; TRBD1 aligns across 7 bases. The germline CDR1 and CDR2 sequences are SGHAT and FQNNGV. The CDR3 sequence is 14 residues long. The trim removed 8 bases at V and 16 bases at J, leaving 20 bases unmatched. The CDR3 spells CASSRTGTDNERFF. The CDR3 DNA follows: TGTGCCAGCTCCCGAACGGGGACAGACAATGAGCGATTCTTC.

About this clonotype itself: One end of the junction does not line up with germline, which may come from a read error. The chain joins TRBV5-1 to TRBJ2-4; 7 bases match TRBD1. CDR1 and CDR2 (germline): SGHRS, YFSETQ. CDR3 length: 13 amino acids. The CDR3 sequence is CASSGQPNNIQYF. The CDR3 DNA sequence: TGCGCCAGCTCGGGACAGCCCAACAACATTCAGTACTTC. Using reference TRBV5-1 and TRBJ2-4 for the parts outside the CDR3, the full variable domain is KAGVTQTPRYLIKTRGQQVTLSCSPISGHRSVSWYQQTPGQGLQFLFEYFSETQRNKGNFPGRFSGRQFSNSRSEMNVSTLELGDSALYLCASSGQPNNIQYFGAGTRLSVL.

CDR3 sequence: CNVAVGTDTQYF. Here the CDR3 DNA reads TGCAACGTCGCGGTCGGCACAGATACGCAGTATTTT. The genes are TRBV29-1 and TRBJ2-3; no definite D call. The CDR3 sequence is 12 residues long. The V gene's germline CDR1 is SQVTM and CDR2 ANQGSEA.

A word on this clonotype: A read error may explain this, as a much larger clone is one base away. CDR3 region: CSVRDYGTAKETQYF. The CDR3 nucleotides are TGCAGTGTTAGAGATTACGGGACAGCCAAAGAGACCCAGTACTTC. The rearrangement joins TRBV20-1 to TRBJ2-5; 7 bases align to TRBD1. The CDR3 is made up of 15 amino acids. Germline V CDR1 and CDR2: DFQATT, SNEGSKA (reference sequence).

Details on this clonotype: This may stem from a read error, because a much larger clone lies one nucleotide away. The chain joins TRBV14 to TRBJ1-3, with D hard to call. The CDR3 extends over 15 amino acids. The germline V and J ends were trimmed by 5 bases and 0 bases, with 11 bases remaining between them. Germline lookup yields CDR1 SGHDN and CDR2 FVKESK. Here the CDR3 DNA reads TGTGCCAGCAGCTTTCTCGAGGGCTCTGGAAACACCATATATTTT. Translation: CASSFLEGSGNTIYF.

The rearrangement uses TRBV5-6 and TRBJ2-7; perhaps TRBD1 as D (6 bases). The CDR3 runs 16 residues. Trimming left V 5 bases short and J 10 bases short, with 28 bases between. Germline V lookup: CDR1 SGHDT, CDR2 YYEEEE. DNA of the CDR3: TGTGCCAGCAGTTTGATGGGGGCCCAACGAGTACAGGACCAGTACTTC. Its translation is CASSLMGAQRVQDQYF.

This clonotype was counted many times. This chain joins TRBV12-3 or TRBV12-4 and TRBJ2-5, with 8 nucleotides matching TRBD1. The ends lost 3 bases at V and 2 bases at J; junction bases unmatched: 8. The CDR3 is 16 residues long. CDR3 DNA sequence: TGTGCCAGCAGTTTTCAGGGGGCTGTCGTACAAGAGACCCAGTACTTC. Translating gives CASSFQGAVVQETQYF.